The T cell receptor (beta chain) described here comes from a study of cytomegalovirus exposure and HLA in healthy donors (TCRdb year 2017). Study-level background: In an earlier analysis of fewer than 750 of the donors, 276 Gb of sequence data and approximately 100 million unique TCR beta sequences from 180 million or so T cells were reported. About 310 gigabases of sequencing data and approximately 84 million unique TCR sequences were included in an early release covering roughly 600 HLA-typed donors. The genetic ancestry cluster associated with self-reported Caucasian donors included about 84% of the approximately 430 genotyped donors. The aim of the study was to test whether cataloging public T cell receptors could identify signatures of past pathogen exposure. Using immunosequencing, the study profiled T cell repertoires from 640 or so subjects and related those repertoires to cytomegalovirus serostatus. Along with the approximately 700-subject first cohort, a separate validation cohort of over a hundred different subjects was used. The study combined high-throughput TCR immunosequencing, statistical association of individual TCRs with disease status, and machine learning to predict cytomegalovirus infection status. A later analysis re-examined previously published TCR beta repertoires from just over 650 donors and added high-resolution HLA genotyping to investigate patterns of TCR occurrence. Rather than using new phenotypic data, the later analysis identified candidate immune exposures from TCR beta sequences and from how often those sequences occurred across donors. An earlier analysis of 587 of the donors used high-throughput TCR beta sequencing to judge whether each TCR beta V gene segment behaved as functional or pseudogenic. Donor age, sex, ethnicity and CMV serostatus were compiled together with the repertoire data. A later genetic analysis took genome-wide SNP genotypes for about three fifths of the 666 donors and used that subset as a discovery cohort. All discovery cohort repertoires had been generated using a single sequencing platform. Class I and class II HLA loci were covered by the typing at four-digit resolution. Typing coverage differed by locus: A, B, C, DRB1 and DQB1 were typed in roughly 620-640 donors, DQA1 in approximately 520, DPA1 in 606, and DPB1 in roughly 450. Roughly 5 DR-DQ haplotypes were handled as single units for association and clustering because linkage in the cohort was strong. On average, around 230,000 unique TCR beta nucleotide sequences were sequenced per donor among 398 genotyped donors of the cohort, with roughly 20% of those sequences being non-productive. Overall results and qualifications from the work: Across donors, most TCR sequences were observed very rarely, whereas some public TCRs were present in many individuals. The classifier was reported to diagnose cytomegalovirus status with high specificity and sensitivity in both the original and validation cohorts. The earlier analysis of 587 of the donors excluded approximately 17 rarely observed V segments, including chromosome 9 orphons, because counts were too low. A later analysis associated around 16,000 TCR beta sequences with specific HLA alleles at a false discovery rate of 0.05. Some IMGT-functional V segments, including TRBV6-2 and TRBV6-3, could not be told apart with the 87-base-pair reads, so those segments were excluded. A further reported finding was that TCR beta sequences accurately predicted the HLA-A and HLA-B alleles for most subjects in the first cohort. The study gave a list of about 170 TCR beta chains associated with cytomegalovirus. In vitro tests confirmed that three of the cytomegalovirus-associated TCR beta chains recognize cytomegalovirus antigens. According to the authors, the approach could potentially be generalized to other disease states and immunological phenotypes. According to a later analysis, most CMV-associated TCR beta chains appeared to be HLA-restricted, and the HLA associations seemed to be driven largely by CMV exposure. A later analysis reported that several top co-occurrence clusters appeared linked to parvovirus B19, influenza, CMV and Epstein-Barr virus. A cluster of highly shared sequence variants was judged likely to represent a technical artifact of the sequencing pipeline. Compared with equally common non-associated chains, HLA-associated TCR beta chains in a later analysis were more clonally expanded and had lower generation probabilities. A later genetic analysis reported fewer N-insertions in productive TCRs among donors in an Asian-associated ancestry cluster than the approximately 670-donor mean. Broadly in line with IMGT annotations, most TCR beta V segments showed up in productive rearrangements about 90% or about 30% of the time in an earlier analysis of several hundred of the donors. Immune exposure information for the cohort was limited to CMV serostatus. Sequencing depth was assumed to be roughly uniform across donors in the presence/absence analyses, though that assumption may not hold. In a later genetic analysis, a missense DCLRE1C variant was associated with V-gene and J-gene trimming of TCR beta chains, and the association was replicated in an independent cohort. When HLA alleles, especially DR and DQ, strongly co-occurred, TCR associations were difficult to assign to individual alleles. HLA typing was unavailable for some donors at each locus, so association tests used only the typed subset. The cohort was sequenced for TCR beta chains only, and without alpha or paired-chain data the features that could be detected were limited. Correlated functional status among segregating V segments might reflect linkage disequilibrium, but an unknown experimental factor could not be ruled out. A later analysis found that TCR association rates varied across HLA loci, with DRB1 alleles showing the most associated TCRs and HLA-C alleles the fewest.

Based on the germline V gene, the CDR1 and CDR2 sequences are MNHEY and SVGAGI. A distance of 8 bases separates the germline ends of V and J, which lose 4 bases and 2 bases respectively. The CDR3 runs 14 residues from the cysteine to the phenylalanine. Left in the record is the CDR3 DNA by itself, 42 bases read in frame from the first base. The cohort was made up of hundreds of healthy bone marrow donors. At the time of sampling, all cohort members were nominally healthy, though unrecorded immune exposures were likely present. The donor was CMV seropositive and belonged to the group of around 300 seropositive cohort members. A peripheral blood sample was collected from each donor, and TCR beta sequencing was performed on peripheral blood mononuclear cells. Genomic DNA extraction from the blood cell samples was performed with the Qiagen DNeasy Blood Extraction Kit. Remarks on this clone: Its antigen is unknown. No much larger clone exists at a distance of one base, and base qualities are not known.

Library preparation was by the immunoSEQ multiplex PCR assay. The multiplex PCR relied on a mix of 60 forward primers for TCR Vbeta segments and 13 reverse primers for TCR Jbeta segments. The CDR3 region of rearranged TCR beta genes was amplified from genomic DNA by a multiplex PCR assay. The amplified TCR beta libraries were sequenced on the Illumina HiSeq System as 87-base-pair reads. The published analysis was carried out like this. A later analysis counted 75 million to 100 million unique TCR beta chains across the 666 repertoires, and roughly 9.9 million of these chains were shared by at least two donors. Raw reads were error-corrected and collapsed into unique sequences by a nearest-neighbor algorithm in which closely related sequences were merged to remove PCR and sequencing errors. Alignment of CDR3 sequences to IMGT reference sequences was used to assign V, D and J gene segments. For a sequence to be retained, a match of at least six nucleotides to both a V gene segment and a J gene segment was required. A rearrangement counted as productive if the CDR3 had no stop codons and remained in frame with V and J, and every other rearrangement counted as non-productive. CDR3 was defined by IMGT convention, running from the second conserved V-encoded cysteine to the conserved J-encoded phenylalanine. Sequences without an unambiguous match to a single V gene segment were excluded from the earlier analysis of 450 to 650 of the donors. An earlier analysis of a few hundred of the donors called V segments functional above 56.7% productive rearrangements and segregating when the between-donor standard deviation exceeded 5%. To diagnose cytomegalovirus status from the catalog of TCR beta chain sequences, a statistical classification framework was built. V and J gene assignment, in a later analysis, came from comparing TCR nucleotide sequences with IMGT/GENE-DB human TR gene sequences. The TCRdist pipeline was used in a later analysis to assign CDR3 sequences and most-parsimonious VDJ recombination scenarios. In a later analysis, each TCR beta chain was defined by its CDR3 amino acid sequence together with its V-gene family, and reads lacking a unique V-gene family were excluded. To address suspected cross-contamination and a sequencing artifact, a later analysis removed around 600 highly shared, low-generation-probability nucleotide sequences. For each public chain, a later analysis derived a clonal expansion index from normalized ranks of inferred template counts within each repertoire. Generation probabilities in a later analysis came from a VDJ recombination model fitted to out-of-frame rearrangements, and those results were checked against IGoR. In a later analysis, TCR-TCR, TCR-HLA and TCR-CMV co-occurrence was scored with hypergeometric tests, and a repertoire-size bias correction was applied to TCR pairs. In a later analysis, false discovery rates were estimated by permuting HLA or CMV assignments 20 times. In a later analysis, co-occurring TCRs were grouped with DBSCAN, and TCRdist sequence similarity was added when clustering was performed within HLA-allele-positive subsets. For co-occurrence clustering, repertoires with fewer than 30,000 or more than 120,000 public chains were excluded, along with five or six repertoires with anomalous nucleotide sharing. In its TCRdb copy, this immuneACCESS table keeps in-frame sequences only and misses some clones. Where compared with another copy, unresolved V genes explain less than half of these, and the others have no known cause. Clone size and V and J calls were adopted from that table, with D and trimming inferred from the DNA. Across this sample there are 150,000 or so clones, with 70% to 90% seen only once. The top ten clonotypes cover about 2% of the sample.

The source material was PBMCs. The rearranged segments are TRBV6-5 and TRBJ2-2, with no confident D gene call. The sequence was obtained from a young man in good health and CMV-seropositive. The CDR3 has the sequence CASSWAANTGELFF. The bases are TGTGCCAGCAGTTGGGCAGCTAACACCGGGGAGCTGTTTTTT.